This is a list of T cell receptor beta chains from one sample in a study of T cell responses to AZD1222 COVID-19 vaccine. Method: immunoSEQ multiplex PCR; TCRdb's copy keeps in-frame clones and lacks some. The sample lists more than 85,000 clones, roughly 86% seen once, with 4.5% to 6% in the top ten. The sample here was peripheral blood, taken on day 0 of AZD1222 vaccination. The receptors come from an adult in good health. Both conserved end residues are part of each CDR3. D genes are given only for firm matches. Not every row has a clone size; where given, it reads once, few, many or a size class.

j_call | clone_size | d_call | v_call | cdr3_nt | cdr3_aa
TRBJ2-1 | . | . | TRBV11-2 | TGTGCCAGCAGCTTAGCCCAACCCCCCGGGACCTCCTACAATGAGCAGTTCTTC | CASSLAQPPGTSYNEQFF
TRBJ1-2 | . | . | TRBV6-5 | TGTGCCAGCAGTTACCGGCAGGACAACTATGGCTACACCTTC | CASSYRQDNYGYTF
TRBJ1-4 | . | . | TRBV10-3 | TGTGCCATCCTGGGTAAGGCAACTAATGAAAAACTGTTTTTT | CAILGKATNEKLFF
TRBJ2-7 | few | . | TRBV5-6 | TGTGCCAGCAGCTTGTGGGGTTACGAGCAGTACTTC | CASSLWGYEQYF
TRBJ2-3 | . | TRBD1 | TRBV15 | TGTGCCACCAGCAGAGCCCTGACAGGGGTAGGAACAGATACGCAGTATTTT | CATSRALTGVGTDTQYF
TRBJ2-3 | . | . | TRBV9 | TGTGCCAGCAGCCGGGGTCTGGCAGCGCAGAGCGTTTCAGATACGCAGTATTTT | CASSRGLAAQSVSDTQYF
TRBJ2-1 | . | . | TRBV28 | TGTGCCAGCAGTTTCAATGAGCAGTTCTTC | CASSFNEQFF
TRBJ2-7 | . | TRBD1 | TRBV5-1 | TGCGCCAGCAGCTTGGCGGGACAGCAAAACTACGAGCAGTACTTC | CASSLAGQQNYEQYF
TRBJ2-7 | . | . | TRBV11-2 | TGTGCCAGCAGCTTATCCGATAGCGCATCCTACGAGCAGTACTTC | CASSLSDSASYEQYF
TRBJ2-4 | . | . | TRBV6-5 | TGTGCCAGCTCGGAAACTAGGGTTAGGGGCATTCAGTACTTC | CASSETRVRGIQYF